This T cell receptor beta chain stems from a study of blood T cell repertoires in COVID-19. Study-level information: Spain, Italy and the United States supplied samples that represented acute and convalescent COVID-19. PBMCs, B-cell-depleted T cells, or T cells were the source of the cDNA or gDNA that made up the material.

The CDR3 totals 16 residues. Germline V gene data show CDR1 as SGHAT and CDR2 as FQNNGV. In the source study's methods: Quantification of nucleated cells was approximated via reference gene primer amplification. Here immunoSEQ multiplex PCR was the method, and the copy in TCRdb shows in-frame clones only, minus some. V, J and clone size are taken as reported in that table, and D and trimming were inferred from the DNA itself. The repertoire holds thousands of clones, with approximately 86% as singletons. A note on this clone: The junction departs from germline at one end; a sequencing error may be responsible.

The chain links TRBV11-2 to TRBJ1-2; 7 nucleotides match TRBD1. The sequenced sample was peripheral blood. The clonotype originates from a human donor with active COVID-19. The donor label of this sample is uncertain. The CDR3 sequence is CASSVEGGSSNYGYTF. The CDR3 DNA reads TGTGCCAGCAGCGTAGAAGGGGGCAGTTCTAACTATGGCTACACCTTC.